This entry is about one T cell receptor beta chain. The data stem from a study of blood T cell repertoires in COVID-19. CDR3 length equals 15 residues. CDR1 is SGHRS and CDR2 is YFSETQ in the germline V gene. V dropped 2 bases and J dropped 4 bases, with 15 bases sitting between them. Libraries were prepared by immunoSEQ multiplex PCR; TCRdb keeps only in-frame clonotypes and omits some of them. The data show under 95,000 clones, 75% to 90% seen once. The sequence came from an elderly woman with acute or convalescent COVID-19. The sequenced sample was peripheral blood. The chain couples TRBV5-1 to TRBJ1-2; TRBD1 is a possible D gene (6 bases). CDR3 bases: TGCGCCAGCAGCTTAGACAGGACCGACCTCTATGGCTACACCTTC. As protein: CASSLDRTDLYGYTF.